This is a list of T cell receptor beta chains from one sample in a study of blood T cell repertoires in COVID-19. Sequenced by immunoSEQ multiplex PCR; TCRdb stores in-frame clones only, minus some. The sample carries 50,000 to 60,000 clones, roughly 85% recorded once. Input material: peripheral blood. The receptor source for this set is a human donor in a cohort sampled during active or convalescent COVID-19. The CDR3 runs from the conserved cysteine through the conserved F or W. D genes are given only for firm matches. Part of the rows lack a size; the others show once, few, many or a class for expanded clones.

. | TRBJ1-2 | TRBV4-2 | TRBD1 | CARTEGQGALDYGYTF | TGTGCCAGAACCGAGGGACAGGGGGCGTTAGACTATGGCTACACCTTC
. | TRBJ2-3 | TRBV5-1 | . | CASSLYQGSETSTDTQYF | TGCGCCAGCAGCTTATACCAGGGGTCCGAAACAAGCACAGATACGCAGTATTTT
. | TRBJ2-3 | TRBV20-1 | . | CSASSGRGVTDTQYF | TGCAGTGCTAGTTCTGGCAGGGGAGTCACAGATACGCAGTATTTT
. | TRBJ1-1 | TRBV4-1 | . | CASSQVETGNTEAFF | TGCGCCAGCAGCCAAGTGGAGACAGGGAACACTGAAGCTTTCTTT
. | TRBJ1-3 | TRBV18 | TRBD1 | CASTGQGLGNTIYF | TGTGCCAGCACCGGACAGGGGTTAGGAAACACCATATATTTT
. | TRBJ2-5 | TRBV7-2 | TRBD2 | CASSLIAGGRETQYF | TGTGCCAGCAGCTTAATCGCGGGGGGGCGGGAGACCCAGTACTTC
. | TRBJ1-5 | TRBV18 | . | CASSPPSRGNQPQHF | TGTGCCAGCTCACCCCCAAGCCGAGGGAATCAGCCCCAGCATTTT
. | TRBJ2-1 | TRBV7-2 | TRBD2 | CASGPQRGSYNEQFF | TGTGCCAGCGGCCCGCAGCGGGGCTCCTACAATGAGCAGTTCTTC
. | TRBJ1-2 | TRBV19 | . | CASSMVGGKVSGYTF | TGTGCCAGTAGTATGGTAGGGGGAAAGGTCTCTGGCTACACCTTC
. | TRBJ1-1 | TRBV6-6 | . | CASSSTTGNTEAFF | TGTGCCAGCAGTTCGACGACAGGGAACACTGAAGCTTTCTTT
few | TRBJ1-2 | TRBV10-3 | TRBD1 | CAVEYRQGFYTF | TGTGCCGTGGAATATAGACAGGGTTTCTACACCTTC
. | TRBJ1-5 | TRBV6-1 | . | CASSESGFGNQPQHF | TGTGCCAGCAGTGAATCGGGATTCGGAAATCAGCCCCAGCATTTT
. | TRBJ1-1 | TRBV5-1 | . | CASSLSGLNTEAFF | TGCGCCAGCAGCTTGAGCGGTCTGAACACTGAAGCTTTCTTT
. | TRBJ2-3 | TRBV19 | TRBD2 | CASSIGSGGRSSSQYF | TGTGCCAGTAGTATAGGAAGCGGGGGCAGATCCAGTTCGCAGTATTTT
. | TRBJ1-2 | TRBV21-1 | . | CASSIGGQGKWGYGYTF | TGTGCCAGCAGCATCGGGGGACAGGGGAAATGGGGGTATGGCTACACCTTC
. | TRBJ1-2 | TRBV5-8 | . | CASRLADGYGYTF | TGTGCCAGCAGGCTGGCGGATGGGTATGGCTACACCTTC
. | TRBJ2-1 | TRBV14 | . | CASSQVRYGVHNEQFF | TGTGCCAGCAGCCAAGTCCGGTACGGGGTACACAATGAGCAGTTCTTC
. | TRBJ2-7 | TRBV11-3 | . | CASSQNSLAEQYF | TGTGCCAGCAGCCAAAACAGCCTTGCCGAGCAGTACTTC
. | TRBJ1-1 | TRBV12-3/TRBV12-4 | TRBD1 | CASSLGQGGEAFF | TGTGCCAGCAGCCTCGGACAGGGTGGTGAAGCTTTCTTT
. | TRBJ1-2 | TRBV29-1 | TRBD1 | CSARGLARDYGYTF | TGCAGCGCTAGGGGGCTGGCGAGGGACTATGGCTACACCTTC
. | TRBJ2-7 | TRBV12-3/TRBV12-4 | . | CASSLWGEEQYF | TGTGCCAGCAGTTTATGGGGAGAGGAGCAGTACTTC
. | TRBJ1-2 | TRBV27 | TRBD1 | CASSPSGTGVFHYGYTF | TGTGCCAGCAGTCCGTCCGGGACAGGGGTCTTTCACTATGGCTACACCTTC